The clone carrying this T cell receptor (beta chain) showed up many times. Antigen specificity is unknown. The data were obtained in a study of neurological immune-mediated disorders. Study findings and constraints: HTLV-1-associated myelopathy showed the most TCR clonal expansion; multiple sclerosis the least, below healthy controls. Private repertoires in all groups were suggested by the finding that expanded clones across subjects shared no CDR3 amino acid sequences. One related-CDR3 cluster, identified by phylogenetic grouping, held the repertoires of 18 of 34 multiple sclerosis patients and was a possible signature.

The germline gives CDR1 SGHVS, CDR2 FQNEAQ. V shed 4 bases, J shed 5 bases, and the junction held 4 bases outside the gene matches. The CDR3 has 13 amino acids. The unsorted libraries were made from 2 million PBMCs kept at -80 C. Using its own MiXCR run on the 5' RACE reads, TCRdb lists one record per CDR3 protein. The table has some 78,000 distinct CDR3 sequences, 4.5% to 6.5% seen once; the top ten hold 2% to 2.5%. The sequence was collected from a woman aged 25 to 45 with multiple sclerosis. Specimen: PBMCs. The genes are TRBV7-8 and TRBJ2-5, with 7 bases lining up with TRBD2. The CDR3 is CASSWGGSETQYF. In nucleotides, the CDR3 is TGTGCCAGCAGCTGGGGGGGGTCGGAGACCCAGTACTTC.